Listed below are T cell receptor beta chains from one sample, sequenced in a study of T cell responses to AZD1222 COVID-19 vaccine. Assay: immunoSEQ multiplex PCR; the TCRdb copy retains only in-frame clones and omits some. The sample consists of roughly 170,000 clones, 94% of them appearing once. The sample in question was peripheral blood, obtained 28 days after the second AZD1222 dose. These receptors were collected from an adult who received the AZD1222 COVID-19 vaccine. Both conserved end residues are part of each CDR3. D genes are given only for firm matches. Clone size is given for some rows only: seen once, a few or many times, or a class if the clone is expanded.

TRBJ1-1	NA	NA	TRBV27	CASSRQSGAAEIRNTEAFF	TGTGCCAGCAGTCGTCAGTCCGGGGCCGCGGAGATTAGGAACACTGAAGCTTTCTTT
TRBJ2-3	NA	NA	TRBV12-3/TRBV12-4	CASTLSSPDTQYF	TGTGCCAGCACCCTCTCCTCCCCAGATACGCAGTATTTT
TRBJ1-1	NA	NA	TRBV29-1	CSVEGGENTEAFF	TGCAGCGTTGAAGGGGGGGAGAACACTGAAGCTTTCTTT
TRBJ2-3	NA	NA	TRBV14	CASSQASSALTYSTDTQYF	TGTGCCAGCAGCCAAGCTTCCTCAGCCCTGACATATAGCACAGATACGCAGTATTTT
TRBJ1-3	once	NA	TRBV28	CASSLRGGSGNTIYF	TGTGCCAGCAGTCTCAGGGGTGGGTCTGGAAACACCATATATTTT
TRBJ1-2	NA	NA	TRBV7-8	CASSPLEGAVYGYTF	TGTGCCAGCAGCCCGTTAGAGGGCGCGGTCTATGGCTACACCTTC
TRBJ2-1	NA	TRBD1	TRBV28	CASRDGQGSSYNEQFF	TGTGCCAGCAGGGACGGACAGGGAAGCTCCTACAATGAGCAGTTCTTC
TRBJ2-2	NA	NA	TRBV28	CASSLLMGVGELFF	TGTGCCAGCAGTCTCCTCATGGGGGTCGGGGAGCTGTTTTTT
TRBJ2-7	NA	NA	TRBV7-2	CASREGPRTYEQYF	TGTGCCAGCAGAGAGGGACCACGAACCTACGAGCAGTACTTC
TRBJ1-1	once	NA	TRBV28	CASNSLTPGNTEAFF	TGTGCCAGCAATAGTCTGACTCCGGGAAACACTGAAGCTTTCTTT
TRBJ2-1	few	NA	TRBV6-2/TRBV6-3	CASSYSWGQFF	TGTGCCAGCAGTTACTCTTGGGGACAGTTCTTC
TRBJ2-6	NA	NA	TRBV6-5	CASSQGGSGANVLTF	TGTGCCAGCAGTCAGGGGGGCTCTGGGGCCAACGTCCTGACTTTC
TRBJ1-1	NA	NA	TRBV7-2	CASSPGPFNTEAFF	TGTGCCAGCAGCCCGGGACCGTTCAACACTGAAGCTTTCTTT
TRBJ2-1	NA	TRBD2	TRBV9	CASSVEREPYNEQFF	TGTGCCAGCAGCGTCGAGCGGGAGCCCTACAATGAGCAGTTCTTC
TRBJ2-7	NA	NA	TRBV6-1	CASSDRSYEQYF	TGTGCCAGCAGTGACCGAAGTTACGAGCAGTACTTC
TRBJ2-3	once	TRBD1	TRBV28	CASSYRGQITDTQYF	TGTGCCAGCAGTTACCGGGGACAGATCACAGATACGCAGTATTTT